The clone carrying this T cell receptor beta chain was seen a few times. What it binds is unknown. Trimming cost V 10 bases and J 0 bases, with 16 bases left between them. Germline CDR1 MNHEY, CDR2 SMNVEV (reference sequence). The CDR3 extends over 15 amino acids. The time point denotes: persistent/refractory GD, antithyroid drugs over 5 years with positive TRAb. The TCR library was made from RNA extracted from PBMCs. Patients were from an endocrinology department in Xi'an, China. EDTA tubes held 7 to 9 milliliters of peripheral blood from each patient. The data were obtained in a study of regulatory T cells in long-lasting Graves disease. Through Arm-PCR of CDR3 regions and iRepertoire HTBI primers, TCR beta libraries were built. TCRdb re-called the multiplex PCR reads through MiXCR, storing one row per CDR3 protein. The sample has about 400,000 distinct CDR3 sequences, roughly 20% seen once. The study, taken as a whole, reports: Newly diagnosed patients shared 1,000 or so public clonotypes; persistent patients shared approximately 2,700. Persistent Graves' patients showed less TCR diversity than newly diagnosed patients showed.

The J gene is TRBJ1-5, the V gene TRBV27; weak D call: TRBD1 (6 bases). The sequence derives from a female donor with Graves disease. The input for sequencing was peripheral blood mononuclear cells (PBMCs), taken when the disease was refractory, from a patient treated with antithyroid drugs. CDR3 sequence reads: CATRKGDTSNQPQHF. The CDR3 DNA reads TGTGCCACAAGAAAGGGGGACACTAGCAATCAGCCCCAGCATTTT.